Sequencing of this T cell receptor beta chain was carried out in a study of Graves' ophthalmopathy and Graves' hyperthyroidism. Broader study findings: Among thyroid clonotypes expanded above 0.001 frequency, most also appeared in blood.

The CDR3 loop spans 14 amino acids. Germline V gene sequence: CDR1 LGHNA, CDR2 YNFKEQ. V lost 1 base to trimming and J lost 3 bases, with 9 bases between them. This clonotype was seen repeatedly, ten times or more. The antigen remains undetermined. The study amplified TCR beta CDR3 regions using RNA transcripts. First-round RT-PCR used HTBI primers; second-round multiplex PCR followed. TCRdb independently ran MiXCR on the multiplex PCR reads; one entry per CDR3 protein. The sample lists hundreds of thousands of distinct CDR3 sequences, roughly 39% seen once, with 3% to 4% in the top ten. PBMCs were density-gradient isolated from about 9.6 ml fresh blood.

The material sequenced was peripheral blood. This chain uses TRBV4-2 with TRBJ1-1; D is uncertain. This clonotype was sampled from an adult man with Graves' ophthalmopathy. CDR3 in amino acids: CASSQGAEHTEAFF. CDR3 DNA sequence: TGTGCCAGCAGCCAAGGAGCCGAACACACTGAAGCTTTCTTT.